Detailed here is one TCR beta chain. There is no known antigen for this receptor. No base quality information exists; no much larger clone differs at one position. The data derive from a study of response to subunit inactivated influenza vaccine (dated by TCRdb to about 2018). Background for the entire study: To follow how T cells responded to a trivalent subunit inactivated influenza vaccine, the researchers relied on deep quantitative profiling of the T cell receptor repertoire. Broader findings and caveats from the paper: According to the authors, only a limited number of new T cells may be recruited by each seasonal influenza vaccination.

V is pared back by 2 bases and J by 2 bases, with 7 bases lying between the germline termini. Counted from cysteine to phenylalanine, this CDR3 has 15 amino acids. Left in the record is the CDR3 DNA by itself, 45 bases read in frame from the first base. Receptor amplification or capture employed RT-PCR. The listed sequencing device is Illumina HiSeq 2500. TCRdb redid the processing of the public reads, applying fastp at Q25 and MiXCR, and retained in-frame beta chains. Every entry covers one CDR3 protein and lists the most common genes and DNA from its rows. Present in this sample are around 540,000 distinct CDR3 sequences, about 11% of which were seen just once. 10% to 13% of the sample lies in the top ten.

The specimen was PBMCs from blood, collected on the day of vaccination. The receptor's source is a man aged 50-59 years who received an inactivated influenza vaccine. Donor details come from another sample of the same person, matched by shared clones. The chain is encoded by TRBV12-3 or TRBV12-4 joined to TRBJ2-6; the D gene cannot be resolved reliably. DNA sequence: TGTGCCAGCAGTTTACGTAAGGCTGGGGCCAACGTCCTGACTTTC. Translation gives CASSLRKAGANVLTF.